The rows below give T cell receptor beta chains drawn from one sample of a study of T cells in localized non-small cell lung cancer. Clones were read by immunoSEQ multiplex PCR, and TCRdb kept only the in-frame ones, dropping some. This sample has 55,000 to 75,000 clones, with approximately 90% found just once. The sequencing used peripheral blood, collected before any cancer treatment. These receptors originate from a man aged 35 to 69 with stage I lung adenocarcinoma. CDR3s include the opening cysteine and the closing phenylalanine or tryptophan. Not all rows give a size; the values are once, few, many and, for expanded clones, a class.

>once|TRBV7-2|TRBJ2-3|13
CASSLASTDTQYF
>-|TRBV28|TRBJ1-1|15
CASSPTTGGSAEAFF
>-|TRBV6-5|TRBJ2-2|14
CASSLGGNTGELFF
>-|TRBV20-1|TRBJ2-7|11
CRDPTSYEQYF
>-|TRBV11-3|TRBJ1-3|13
CASRRDNGNTIYF
>-|TRBV18|TRBJ2-3|16
CASSPIGTSGPNTQYF
>once|TRBV15|TRBJ2-1|14
CATSAAGRYNEQFF
>-|TRBV7-8|TRBJ2-7|13
CASSGRGVERQYF
>-|TRBV6-6|TRBJ1-1|14
CASSYQGKNTEAFF
>-|TRBV27|TRBJ1-1|14
CASSLSVMNTEAFF
>-|TRBV9|TRBJ2-3|16
CASSVVAGGGTDTQYF
>-|TRBV2|TRBJ1-5|13
CASSPQVRQPQHF
>-|TRBV5-8|TRBJ1-3|15
CASSLDGNSGNTIYF
>-|TRBV10-3|TRBJ1-5|15
CAISDPAYSNQPQHF
>few|TRBV13|TRBJ2-3|13
CASSSVDTDTQYF
>-|TRBV6-5|TRBJ1-1|14
CASSYAGLGTEAFF
>few|TRBV6-4|TRBJ2-3|13
CASSDGSTDTQYF
>-|TRBV19|TRBJ2-2|16
CATHRGGGLNTGELFF
>few|TRBV5-1|TRBJ2-1|20
CASSPRWTGVRLAGGNEQFF
>-|TRBV30|TRBJ1-4|14
CAWSAPGTNEKLFF
>-|TRBV27|TRBJ1-1|14
CASSLGQGSTEAFF
>-|TRBV6-6|TRBJ2-1|13
CATRGGSSNEQFF
>-|TRBV6-4|TRBJ2-7|12
CASLAETYEQYF
>-|TRBV6-1|TRBJ1-5|14
CASSEVRGTQPQHF
>-|TRBV4-1|TRBJ2-4|15
CASSQERGPTNIQYF
>-|TRBV6-6|TRBJ2-2|16
CASSKPVGQGVGELFF
>-|TRBV5-6|TRBJ2-5|13
CASSFRFEETQYF
>-|TRBV7-9|TRBJ2-5|15
CASSSRQSYQETQYF
>-|TRBV7-8|TRBJ2-2|16
CASSLEASWGTGELFF
>-|TRBV19|TRBJ2-1|12
CASSMRYNEQFF
>-|TRBV6-1|TRBJ2-2|13
CASSAVSAGELFF
>-|TRBV6-5|TRBJ2-7|14
CASSYRGKVYEQYF
>-|TRBV30|TRBJ1-1|13
CAWDRGRNTEAFF
>-|TRBV5-6|TRBJ1-3|17
CASSLAGRLHSGNTIYF
>-|TRBV13|TRBJ2-1|12
CASGEPYNEQFF
>-|TRBV19|TRBJ1-4|12
CASRGGAGKLFF
>many|TRBV5-1|TRBJ1-1|13
CASSPGQDTEAFF
>-|TRBV29-1|TRBJ1-4|13
CSVLPFGNEKLFF
>-|TRBV7-9|TRBJ1-2|12
CASSLALGGYTF
>-|TRBV28|TRBJ2-7|15
CASSSRDSGIHEQYF
>once|TRBV29-1|TRBJ1-2|14
CSVQRQQEGYGYTF
>-|TRBV11-2|TRBJ2-5|13
CASSSTGEETQYF
>-|TRBV29-1|TRBJ2-5|17
CSVEGGGLAGRKETQYF
>-|TRBV6-1|TRBJ1-1|15
CASSEALIAMTEAFF
>-|TRBV19|TRBJ2-1|15
CASSLSGRANNEQFF
>-|TRBV7-2|TRBJ1-3|12
CASSLVGNTIYF
>-|TRBV7-2|TRBJ2-7|15
CASSPTSGRTYEQYF
>-|TRBV7-3|TRBJ2-1|15
CASSLTGTGGNEQFF
>-|TRBV6-5|TRBJ2-7|13
CASRPTSGYEQYF
>-|TRBV5-4|TRBJ2-5|17
CASSSGLAGGQGGEQYF
>-|TRBV13|TRBJ2-7|14
CASSSGLGSYEQYF
>-|TRBV19|TRBJ2-4|15
CASSIVFAQADIQYF
>-|TRBV11-3|TRBJ2-7|15
CASSRANSRSYEQYF
>-|TRBV7-6|TRBJ2-2|13
CASGEGRAGELFF
>-|TRBV5-8|TRBJ2-3|15
CASSPTGGSTDTQYF
>-|TRBV27|TRBJ2-3|15
CASSRLAAYTDTQYF
>once|TRBV19|TRBJ2-3|15
CASSFLAGDSDTQYF
>-|TRBV7-2|TRBJ2-1|15
CASSAVGSYRNEQFF
>-|TRBV7-2|TRBJ2-1|15
CASSLTSGSGNEQFF
>once|TRBV6-6|TRBJ2-1|15
CASELAGVGYNEQFF